The clone carrying this TCR beta chain showed up many times. Its target is unknown. This record comes from a study of CD8 T cells in ankylosing spondylitis. Study-wide findings and caveats: Eight highly homologous variants made up a TCR beta motif, and this motif appeared characteristic of ankylosing spondylitis blood. Certain motif variants had earlier been reported in reactive arthritis synovial fluid and blood.

Quantitative 5'-RACE with molecular barcodes produced the TCR beta libraries. TCRdb itself ran the 5' RACE reads through MiXCR, one entry per CDR3 protein. Of 200,000 to 250,000 distinct CDR3 sequences listed, around 11% are singletons. The V gene lost 1 base and the J gene lost 11 bases, with 11 bases spanning the gap. This CDR3 is 12 amino acids long. Germline loops: CDR1 SEHNR, CDR2 FQNEAQ (reference sequence). Input material: blood, either unsorted or a sorted T cell fraction (not recorded which). The chain links TRBV7-9 to TRBJ2-5, with D perhaps given as TRBD1 or TRBD2 (5 bases each). The TCR sequence derives from a male donor with ankylosing spondylitis or in good health (not recorded which). CDR3 sequence: CASSLDLGPQYF. In DNA form, the CDR3 reads TGTGCCAGCAGCTTAGATTTGGGACCGCAGTACTTC.